Listed here is a single T cell receptor beta chain. Its antigen is unidentified. TCRdb re-called the reads with MiXCR, one entry per CDR3 protein. The table has about 360,000 distinct CDR3 sequences, about 32% seen once. This specimen belongs to a study of T cell repertoires in cytomegalovirus infection. CDR1 is LNHDA, CDR2 SQIVND, per germline (reference sequence). V gave up 0 bases and J gave up 8 bases, with 11 bases separating them. The CDR3 covers 14 residues. Sequencing was performed on cultured PBMCs, taken from culture after CMV antigen stimulation. V gene TRBV19 combines with J gene TRBJ1-5; D is unclear. This clonotype was obtained from a human donor in good health (CMV status not recorded). Some clones in this sample may be carry-over from other donors' samples. This CDR3 is CASSIDPGSKPQHF. CDR3 coding DNA: TGTGCCAGTAGTATAGATCCGGGCTCGAAGCCCCAGCATTTT.